This record concerns one T cell receptor beta chain sequence. Its specificity is not known. CDR1 and CDR2 (germline): MNHEY, SMNVEV (reference sequence). With V trimmed by 6 bases and J by 4 bases, 10 bases remained unmatched. This CDR3 region has 15 residues. The data are from a study of PD-1 blockade in classical Hodgkin lymphoma. In the study overall: Patients were dosed intravenously with nivolumab at 3 mg/kg every 2 weeks. Broader study findings: Exclusion was applied to patients who started nivolumab under 1 year after ASCT. CD8+ TCR diversity did not rise significantly by C4D1, unlike CD4+.

Method: immunoSEQ multiplex PCR; TCRdb's copy keeps in-frame clones and lacks some. Among 72,000 or so clones listed, roughly 91% were seen once. Every patient experienced relapse after autologous stem cell transplantation, and brentuximab vedotin exposure varied. The source of this sequence is a human donor with classical Hodgkin lymphoma. J is TRBJ2-5 and V is TRBV27, with 8 nucleotides matching TRBD1. Material: peripheral blood mononuclear cells (PBMCs), obtained at baseline. The CDR3 spells CASSPPDRERETQYF. CDR3 nucleotide sequence: TGTGCCAGCAGCCCTCCGGACAGGGAGAGAGAGACCCAGTACTTC.